These 27 T cell receptor beta chains were all obtained from the same sample, sequenced in a study of blood T cell repertoires in COVID-19 (TCRdb year 2020). The library was obtained by the immunoSEQ multiplex PCR assay. The table was pulled from immuneACCESS by TCRdb, which kept in-frame rearrangements only. Such tables lose some clones; where checked, under half of the loss comes from unresolved V genes, and the rest has no known cause. This sample holds tens of thousands of clones; approximately 84% were observed only once. The top ten hold approximately 15% of the sample. Sequenced: peripheral blood. Receptor source: a human donor with active or convalescent COVID-19. The donor label of this sample is uncertain.

This clone showed up just once. The chain has TRBV29-1 and TRBJ1-2; 8 bases are a match to TRBD1. With V trimmed by 6 bases and J by 4 bases, 7 bases remained unmatched. The germline V gene has CDR1 SQVTM and CDR2 ANQGSEA. The CDR3 runs 13 residues. CDR3 protein: CSVGDRRAYGYTF. The DNA for the CDR3 is TGCAGCGTGGGGGACAGGCGGGCCTATGGCTACACCTTC.

The chain couples TRBV10-2 to TRBJ1-2; 8 nucleotides line up with TRBD1. The germline V gene has CDR1 WSHSY and CDR2 SAAADI. The junction had 2 bases not matched to a gene; V was cut back by 2 bases and J by 6 bases. The CDR3 sequence is 13 residues long. The DNA for the CDR3 is TGCGCCAGCAGTGAGGGACAGGGCGATGGCTACACCTTC. Translation: CASSEGQGDGYTF.

This clone was picked up one time. The J gene is TRBJ2-4, the V gene TRBV18, with TRBD1 identical over 7 bases. The length of the CDR3 is 17 residues. J gave up 0 bases and V 2 bases, and 7 bases lay outside the gene matches. Germline lookup yields CDR1 KGHSH and CDR2 LQKENI. For the CDR3, the DNA is TGTGCCAGCTCACCAACAGGGGATGGGGTAGCCAAAAACATTCAGTACTTC. It yields the protein CASSPTGDGVAKNIQYF.

The chain has TRBV18 and TRBJ1-3, with 8 bases aligning to TRBD1. V trimming: 3 bases; J trimming: 0 bases; junction bases outside the gene matches: 4. CDR3 length equals 16 residues. In germline, CDR1 is KGHSH, CDR2 LQKENI. As DNA, the CDR3 is TGTGCCAGCTCACCCCGACAGGGGTTCTCTGGAAACACCATATATTTT. Translating it yields CASSPRQGFSGNTIYF.

The table lists this clone with a few counts. V is TRBV6-4 and J is TRBJ2-6, with 9 bases fitting TRBD2. Trimming at V came to 4 bases and at J to 0 bases, leaving 1 base not matched to a gene. CDR3 length: 16 residues. Germline CDR1 MRHNA, CDR2 SNTAGT. The CDR3 loop is CASSVSGSSGANVLTF. The CDR3 coding sequence is TGTGCCAGCAGTGTTAGCGGGAGCTCTGGGGCCAACGTCCTGACTTTC.

This chain uses TRBV2 with TRBJ2-1; D gene unclear. CDR3 length equals 12 residues. Trimming removed 6 bases from V and 8 bases from J, with 11 bases in between. In germline, CDR1 is SNHLY, CDR2 FYNNEI. In DNA, the CDR3 is TGTGCCAGCAGATTATTAGCCGATGAGCAGTTCTTC. Translated, it gives CASRLLADEQFF. Full variable domain (remainder filled in from reference TRBV2 and TRBJ2-1): EPEVTQTPSHQVTQMGQEVILRCVPISNHLYFYWYRQILGQKVEFLVSFYNNEISEKSEIFDDQFSVERPDGSNFTLKIRSTKLEDSAMYFCASRLLADEQFFGPGTRLTVL.

This clone occurred a few times. The gene calls are TRBV13 and TRBJ2-1; TRBD2 aligns across 10 bases. J lost 2 bases, V lost 6 bases, and 7 bases had no gene match. Germline assignment: CDR1 PRHDT and CDR2 FYEKMQ (reference sequence). There are 16 residues in the CDR3. The CDR3 nucleotides read TGTGCCAGCAGTGGGAGGGGACTAGCGACCTACAATGAGCAGTTCTTC. It is translated as CASSGRGLATYNEQFF.

V usage is TRBV5-5 and J usage is TRBJ1-5, with 7 nucleotides matching TRBD1. The CDR3 runs 15 residues. Per the germline V gene, CDR1 is SGHKS and CDR2 is YYEKEE (reference sequence). V shed 4 bases, J shed 1 base, and the junction held 5 bases outside the gene matches. CDR3 sequence: CASSLQTGSNQPQHF. CDR3 DNA: TGTGCCAGCAGCCTCCAGACAGGGAGCAATCAGCCCCAGCATTTT.

The rearrangement links TRBV19 to TRBJ2-2; TRBD1 matches 8 bases. The CDR3 covers 16 residues. Looked up from germline, CDR1 is LNHDA and CDR2 is SQIVND (reference sequence). V was clipped by 5 bases and J by 5 bases; unmatched bases: 10. The CDR3, as DNA: TGTGCCAGTAGTTTGTGGCCGGGACAGGAGACCGGGGAGCTGTTTTTT. Translation gives CASSLWPGQETGELFF.

This clone has just a few counts. One end of the junction fails to match germline, which may point to a read error. The chain has TRBV7-7 and TRBJ2-5, with a weak D call TRBD2 (6 bases). CDR1 and CDR2 (germline): SSHAT, FNYEAQ (reference sequence). The CDR3 extends over 15 amino acids. The CDR3 loop is CASSLVEGSEETQYF. The CDR3 region has the DNA TGTGCTAGCAGCTTAGTGGAGGGGTCGGAAGAGACCCAGTACTTC.

This sequence joins TRBV10-3 and TRBJ2-1; 10 nucleotides align to TRBD1. The CDR3 has 15 residues. Germline V gene lookup returns CDR1 ENHRY and CDR2 SYGVKD. The junction had 1 base not matched to a gene; V was cut back by 4 bases and J by 1 base. The CDR3 bases are TGTGCCATCAGTGGGGACAGGGGATCCTACAATGAGCAGTTCTTC. It encodes CAISGDRGSYNEQFF.

This chain joins TRBV28 and TRBJ2-6; TRBD1 is a possible D gene (6 bases). The CDR3 contains 16 residues. Germline lookup yields CDR1 MDHEN and CDR2 SYDVKM. Trimming stripped 8 bases from V and 4 bases from J, with 18 bases between. The DNA for the CDR3 is TGTGCCAGCTCCCGGACAGCCCCGGCAGGGGCCAACGTCCTGACTTTC. Amino acid sequence: CASSRTAPAGANVLTF. The variable domain in full, with the rest retrieved from reference TRBV28 and TRBJ2-6, is DVKVTQSSRYLVKRTGEKVFLECVQDMDHENMFWYRQDPGLGLRLIYFSYDVKMKEKGDIPEGYSVSREKKERFSLILESASTNQTSMYLCASSRTAPAGANVLTFGAGSRLTVL.

This chain links TRBV2 with TRBJ1-1; no clear D gene. Trimming removed 2 bases at V and 3 bases at J, with 10 bases between. CDR1 and CDR2 from the germline V gene are SNHLY and FYNNEI. There are 14 residues in the CDR3. The CDR3 DNA is TGTGCCAGCAGTGAAAATGGCATATACACTGAAGCTTTCTTT. Amino acid sequence: CASSENGIYTEAFF.

A word on this clone: The sample contains more than one DNA sequence encoding this CDR3. The chain employs TRBV3-1 (or the pseudogene TRBV3-2) and TRBJ1-5; maybe TRBD1 (5 bases). The germline V gene has CDR1 LGHDT and CDR2 YNNKEL (reference sequence). The V and J ends lost 0 bases and 6 bases respectively, with 12 bases between them. The length of the CDR3 is 15 residues. CDR3 in amino acids: CASSQDGRGGQPQHF. The CDR3, as DNA: TGTGCCAGCAGCCAAGACGGGAGGGGAGGTCAGCCCCAGCATTTT.

This clone was picked up a small number of times. The chain has TRBV10-1 and TRBJ1-2; D may be TRBD1 (5 bases). V lost 3 bases, J lost 8 bases, and 13 bases lay in between. There are 13 residues in the CDR3. Germline lookup yields CDR1 WNHNN and CDR2 SYGVQD (reference sequence). CDR3 sequence: CASSERGSKGYTF. The CDR3 DNA is TGCGCCAGCAGTGAAAGGGGATCCAAAGGCTACACCTTC.

V is TRBV19 and J is TRBJ2-1; a weak D match, TRBD2 (5 bases). Germline V gene lookup returns CDR1 LNHDA and CDR2 SQIVND (reference sequence). Trimming left V 6 bases short and J 8 bases short, with 17 bases between. The CDR3 spans 14 residues. CDR3 protein: CASRIGLTSDEQFF. CDR3 nucleotides: TGTGCCAGTAGGATCGGACTCACGTCTGATGAGCAGTTCTTC. Using reference TRBV19 and TRBJ2-1 for the parts outside the CDR3, the full variable domain is DGGITQSPKYLFRKEGQNVTLSCEQNLNHDAMYWYRQDPGQGLRLIYYSQIVNDFQKGDIAEGYSVSREKKESFPLTVTSAQKNPTAFYLCASRIGLTSDEQFFGPGTRLTVL.

This clone has just one count. V gene TRBV18 combines with J gene TRBJ1-2, with a possible D match to TRBD1 (6 bases). V was pared by 1 base and J by 7 bases, with 13 bases between. CDR3 length: 14 amino acids. CDR1 and CDR2 from the germline V gene are KGHSH and LQKENI. The CDR3 sequence is CASSPQSGGSGYTF. Written as DNA, the CDR3 is TGTGCCAGCTCACCACAATCTGGGGGCAGTGGCTACACCTTC.

This clone was picked up a small number of times. The genes are TRBV5-1 and TRBJ2-7; D gene uncertain. The CDR3 sequence is 15 residues long. Germline CDR1 and CDR2: SGHRS and YFSETQ. V was shortened by 4 bases and J by 0 bases, with 14 bases between the two germline ends. The CDR3 DNA reads as TGCGCCAGCAGCCGCGAGATTAGCAGCTCCTACGAGCAGTACTTC. Protein product: CASSREISSSYEQYF. Full variable domain (rest looked up from reference TRBV5-1 and TRBJ2-7): KAGVTQTPRYLIKTRGQQVTLSCSPISGHRSVSWYQQTPGQGLQFLFEYFSETQRNKGNFPGRFSGRQFSNSRSEMNVSTLELGDSALYLCASSREISSSYEQYFGPGTRLTVT.

The rearrangement links TRBV7-9 to TRBJ1-1, with a tentative D call TRBD1 (5 bases). Trimming removed 5 bases at V and 1 base at J, with 14 bases between. The germline gives CDR1 SEHNR, CDR2 FQNEAQ (reference sequence). The CDR3 runs to 15 residues. The CDR3 loop is CASSPSGLKNTEAFF. The CDR3 nucleotides read TGTGCCAGCAGCCCCTCGGGACTAAAGAACACTGAAGCTTTCTTT.

This clone was counted at least ten times. CDR3 amino acids: CASRLDRGTSTGELFF. CDR3 DNA sequence: TGTGCCAGCAGACTCGACAGGGGCACTTCCACCGGGGAGCTGTTTTTT. This chain connects TRBV21-1 to TRBJ2-2; the D call of TRBD1 is as the table states it, not checked on the DNA. TRBV21-1 has pseudogene status. The CDR3 extends over 16 amino acids.

This clone is labeled as medium-sized (0.01 to 0.1%). Written as DNA, the CDR3 is TGTGCCAGCAGCTTAGAGACAGGGAGGAATGAGCAGTTCTTC. Translating gives CASSLETGRNEQFF. The chain uses TRBV7-8 and TRBJ2-1; D possibly corresponds to TRBD1 (7 bases). Germline loops: CDR1 SGHVS, CDR2 FQNEAQ. CDR3 length equals 14 residues. The ends were cut back, 1 base at V and 7 bases at J, with 11 bases in the middle.

This clone has just a few counts. V gene TRBV28 combines with J gene TRBJ1-2, with 9 bases lining up with TRBD1. CDR3 length: 14 residues. The V and J ends lost 3 bases and 7 bases, in that order; junction bases with no gene match: 6. Per the germline V gene, CDR1 is MDHEN and CDR2 is SYDVKM. CDR3 nucleotide sequence: TGTGCCAGCAGTTTGATCGACAGGGGGGGTGGCTACACCTTC. Residues: CASSLIDRGGGYTF.

The rearrangement joins TRBV28 to TRBJ2-7, with 8 bases that match TRBD1. With V trimmed by 4 bases and J by 0 bases, 11 bases remained unmatched. This CDR3 contains 17 residues. The germline CDR1 and CDR2 sequences are MDHEN and SYDVKM. Here the CDR3 reads CASSSDLTRGLSYEQYF. The CDR3 region has the DNA TGTGCCAGCAGTTCGGACCTAACCAGGGGGCTCTCCTACGAGCAGTACTTC.

This chain joins TRBV7-8 and TRBJ1-2; D not certain. Germline loops: CDR1 SGHVS, CDR2 FQNEAQ. This CDR3 has 14 residues. Trimming took 1 base from V and 0 from J, leaving 6 bases between them. The CDR3 loop is CASSLGQSNYGYTF. The CDR3 nucleotides are TGTGCCAGCAGCTTAGGGCAGTCTAACTATGGCTACACCTTC.

The chain uses TRBV24-1 and TRBJ2-3, with D unresolved. Germline CDR1 is KGHDR and CDR2 is SFDVKD. The V gene lost 4 bases and the J gene lost 3 bases, with 10 bases spanning the gap. The CDR3 has 14 amino acids. The DNA of the CDR3 is TGTGCCACCAGTGACAACCCCGGTACAGATACGCAGTATTTT. As protein: CATSDNPGTDTQYF.

This chain uses TRBV12-3 or TRBV12-4 with TRBJ1-1; 8 bases line up with TRBD1. The length of the CDR3 is 13 residues. After removal of 6 bases from V and 6 bases from J, the junction contained 6 bases not matched to a gene. DNA of the CDR3: TGTGCCAGCAGGGGGGACAGGATCCCTGAAGCTTTCTTT. It codes for CASRGDRIPEAFF.

This clone was detected only once. CDR3: CASSLPSGSRDTQYF. As DNA, the CDR3 is TGTGCCAGCAGCTTACCTAGCGGGAGTAGAGATACGCAGTATTTT. The rearrangement links TRBV5-6 to TRBJ2-3; 10 bases line up with TRBD2. Looked up from germline, CDR1 is SGHDT and CDR2 is YYEEEE. Trimming took 2 bases from V and 5 from J; bases not matched to a gene: 5. The CDR3 totals 15 residues.